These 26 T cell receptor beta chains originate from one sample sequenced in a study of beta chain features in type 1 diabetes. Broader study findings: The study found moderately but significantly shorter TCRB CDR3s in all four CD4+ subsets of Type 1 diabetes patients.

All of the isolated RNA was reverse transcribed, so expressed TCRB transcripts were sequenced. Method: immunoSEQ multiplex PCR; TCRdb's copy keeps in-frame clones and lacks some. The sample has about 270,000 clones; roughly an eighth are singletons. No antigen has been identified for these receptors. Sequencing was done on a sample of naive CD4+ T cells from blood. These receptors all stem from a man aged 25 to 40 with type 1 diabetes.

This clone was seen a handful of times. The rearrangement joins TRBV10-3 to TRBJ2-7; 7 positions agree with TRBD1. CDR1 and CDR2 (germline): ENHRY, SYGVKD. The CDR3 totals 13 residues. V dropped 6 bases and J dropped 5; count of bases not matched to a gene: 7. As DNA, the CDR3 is TGTGCCATCAGAAAGACAGGGAGCGACGAGCAGTACTTC. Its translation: CAIRKTGSDEQYF.

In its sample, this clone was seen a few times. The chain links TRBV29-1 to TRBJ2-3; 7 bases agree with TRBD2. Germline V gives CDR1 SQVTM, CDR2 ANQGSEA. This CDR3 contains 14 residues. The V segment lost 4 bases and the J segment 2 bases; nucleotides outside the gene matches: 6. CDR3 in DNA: TGCAGCGTTGTGGCTAGCGGCTCCACAGATACGCAGTATTTT. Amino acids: CSVVASGSTDTQYF.

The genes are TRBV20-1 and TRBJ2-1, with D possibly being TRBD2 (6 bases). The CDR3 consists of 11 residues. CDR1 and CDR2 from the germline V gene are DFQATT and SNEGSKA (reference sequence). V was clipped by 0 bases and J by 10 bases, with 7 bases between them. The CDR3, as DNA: TGCAGTGCTAGAGAGCTAGCGGAGCAGTTCTTC. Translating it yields CSARELAEQFF.

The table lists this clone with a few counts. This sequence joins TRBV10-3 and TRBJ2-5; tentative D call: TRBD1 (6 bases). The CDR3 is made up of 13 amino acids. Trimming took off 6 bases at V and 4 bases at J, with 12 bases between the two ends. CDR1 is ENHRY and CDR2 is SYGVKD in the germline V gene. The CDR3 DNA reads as TGTGCCATCAGCCCCAGGGGTAGAGAGACCCAGTACTTC. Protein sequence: CAISPRGRETQYF.

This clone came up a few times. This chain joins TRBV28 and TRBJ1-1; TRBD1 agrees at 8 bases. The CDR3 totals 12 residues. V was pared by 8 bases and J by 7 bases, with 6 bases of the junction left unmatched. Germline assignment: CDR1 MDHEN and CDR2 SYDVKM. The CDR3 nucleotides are TGTGCCAGCGGGGGACAGGCCTATGAAGCTTTCTTT. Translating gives CASGGQAYEAFF.

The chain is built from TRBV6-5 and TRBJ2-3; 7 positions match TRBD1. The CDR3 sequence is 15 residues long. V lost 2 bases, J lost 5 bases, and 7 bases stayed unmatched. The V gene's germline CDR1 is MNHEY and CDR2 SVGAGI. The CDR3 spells CASSYTWTGRDTQYF. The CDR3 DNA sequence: TGTGCCAGCAGTTACACCTGGACAGGCCGAGATACGCAGTATTTT.

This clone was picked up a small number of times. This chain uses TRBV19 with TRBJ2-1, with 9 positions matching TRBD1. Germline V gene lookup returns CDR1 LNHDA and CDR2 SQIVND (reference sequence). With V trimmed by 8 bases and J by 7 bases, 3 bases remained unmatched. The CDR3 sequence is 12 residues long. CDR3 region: CASGDRVNEQFF. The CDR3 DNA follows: TGTGCCAGTGGGGACAGGGTAAATGAGCAGTTCTTC.

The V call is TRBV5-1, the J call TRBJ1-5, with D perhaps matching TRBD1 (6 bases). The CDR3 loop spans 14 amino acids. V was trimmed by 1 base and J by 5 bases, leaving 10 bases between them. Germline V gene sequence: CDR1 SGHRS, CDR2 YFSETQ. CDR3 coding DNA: TGCGCCAGCAGCTTGTTACCAGGGGATCAGCCCCAGCATTTT. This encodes CASSLLPGDQPQHF.

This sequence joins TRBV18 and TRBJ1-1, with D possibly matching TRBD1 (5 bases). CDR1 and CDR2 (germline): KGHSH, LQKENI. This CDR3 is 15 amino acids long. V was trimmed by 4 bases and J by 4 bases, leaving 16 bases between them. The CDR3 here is CASSRQPGRGTEAFF. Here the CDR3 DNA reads TGTGCCAGCTCACGACAACCTGGAAGGGGCACTGAAGCTTTCTTT. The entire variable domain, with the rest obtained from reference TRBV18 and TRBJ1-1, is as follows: NAGVMQNPRHLVRRRGQEARLRCSPMKGHSHVYWYRQLPEEGLKFMVYLQKENIIDESGMPKERFSAEFPKEGPSILRIQQVVRGDSAAYFCASSRQPGRGTEAFFGQGTRLTVV.

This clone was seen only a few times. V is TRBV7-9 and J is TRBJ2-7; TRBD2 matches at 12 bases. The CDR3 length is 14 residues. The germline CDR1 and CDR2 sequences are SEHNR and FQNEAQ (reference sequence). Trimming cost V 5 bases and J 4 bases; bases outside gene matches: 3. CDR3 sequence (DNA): TGTGCCAGCAGCCCCGGGACTAGCGGGTACGAGCAGTACTTC. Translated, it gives CASSPGTSGYEQYF.

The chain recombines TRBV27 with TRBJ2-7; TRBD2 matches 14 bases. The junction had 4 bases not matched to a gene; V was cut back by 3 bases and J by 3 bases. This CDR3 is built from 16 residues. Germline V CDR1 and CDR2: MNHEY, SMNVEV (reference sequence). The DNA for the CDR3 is TGTGCCAGCAGTTTCCCCGGGACTAGCGGGAGCTACGAGCAGTACTTC. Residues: CASSFPGTSGSYEQYF.

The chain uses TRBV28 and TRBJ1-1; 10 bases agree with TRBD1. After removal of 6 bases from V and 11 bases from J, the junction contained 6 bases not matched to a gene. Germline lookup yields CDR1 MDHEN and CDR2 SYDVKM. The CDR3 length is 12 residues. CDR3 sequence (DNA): TGTGCCAGCAGCCCACCGGGACAGGGGGCTTTCTTT. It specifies CASSPPGQGAFF.

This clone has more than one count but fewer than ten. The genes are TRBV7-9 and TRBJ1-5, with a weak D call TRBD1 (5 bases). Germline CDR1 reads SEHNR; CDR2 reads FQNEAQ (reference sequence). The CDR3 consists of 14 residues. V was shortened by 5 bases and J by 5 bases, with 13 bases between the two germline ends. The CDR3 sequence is CASSRSTGDQPQHF. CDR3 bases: TGTGCCAGCAGCCGCTCCACAGGCGATCAGCCCCAGCATTTT.

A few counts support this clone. Here the CDR3 DNA reads TGTGCCACCAGCAGAGTCGGACTAGAAAAGTACGAGCAGTACTTC. Translated, it gives CATSRVGLEKYEQYF. V and J are TRBV15 and TRBJ2-7; 7 nucleotides line up with TRBD2. Germline-derived CDR1 and CDR2 are LNHNV and YYDKDF (reference sequence). The CDR3 length is 15 residues. The V gene end was trimmed by 1 base and the J gene end by 4 bases; junction bases not matched to a gene: 7.

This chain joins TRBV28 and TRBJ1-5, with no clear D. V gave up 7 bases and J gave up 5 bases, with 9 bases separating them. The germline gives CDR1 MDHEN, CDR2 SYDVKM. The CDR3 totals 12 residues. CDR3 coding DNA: TGTGCCAGCACTTTTGCAGATCAGCCCCAGCATTTT. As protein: CASTFADQPQHF. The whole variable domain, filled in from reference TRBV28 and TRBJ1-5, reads DVKVTQSSRYLVKRTGEKVFLECVQDMDHENMFWYRQDPGLGLRLIYFSYDVKMKEKGDIPEGYSVSREKKERFSLILESASTNQTSMYLCASTFADQPQHFGDGTRLSIL.

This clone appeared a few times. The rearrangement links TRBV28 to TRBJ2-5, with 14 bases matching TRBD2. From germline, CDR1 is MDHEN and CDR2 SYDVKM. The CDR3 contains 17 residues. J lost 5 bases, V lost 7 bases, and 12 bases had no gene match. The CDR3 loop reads CASTRSGLAGEGETQYF. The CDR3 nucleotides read TGTGCCAGCACCAGGTCGGGACTAGCGGGAGAAGGGGAGACCCAGTACTTC.

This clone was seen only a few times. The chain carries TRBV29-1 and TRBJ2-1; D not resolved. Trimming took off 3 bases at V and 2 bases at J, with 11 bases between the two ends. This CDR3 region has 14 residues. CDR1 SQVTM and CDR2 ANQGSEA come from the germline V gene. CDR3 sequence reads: CSVDSTIAYNEQFF. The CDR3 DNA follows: TGCAGCGTTGACTCAACTATTGCCTACAATGAGCAGTTCTTC.

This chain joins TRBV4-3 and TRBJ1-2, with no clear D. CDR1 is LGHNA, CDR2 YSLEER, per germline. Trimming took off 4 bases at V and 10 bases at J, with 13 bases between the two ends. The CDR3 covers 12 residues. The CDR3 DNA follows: TGCGCCAGCAGCCGCGGGTCTGTCGACTACACCTTC. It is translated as CASSRGSVDYTF.

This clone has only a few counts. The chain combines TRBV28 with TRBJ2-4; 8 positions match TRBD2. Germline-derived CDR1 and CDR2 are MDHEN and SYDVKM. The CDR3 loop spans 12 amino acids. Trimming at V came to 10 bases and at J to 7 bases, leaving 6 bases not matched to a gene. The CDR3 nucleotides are TGTGCCAACTCCCCGGGGGGGAACATTCAGTACTTC. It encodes CANSPGGNIQYF.

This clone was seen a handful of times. Here the CDR3 reads CASSLLRTGAYEQYF. CDR3 nucleotide sequence: TGTGCCAGCAGTTTATTAAGGACAGGGGCCTACGAGCAGTACTTC. The chain uses TRBV28 and TRBJ2-7, with 9 positions matching TRBD1. The ends lost 1 base at V and 2 bases at J; junction bases unmatched: 3. CDR1 and CDR2 from the germline V gene are MDHEN and SYDVKM. The CDR3 runs 15 residues.

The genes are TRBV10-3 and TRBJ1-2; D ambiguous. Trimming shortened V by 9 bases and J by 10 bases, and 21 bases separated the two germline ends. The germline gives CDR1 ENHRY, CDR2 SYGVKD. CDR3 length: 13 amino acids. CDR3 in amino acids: CAMVESLQRDYTF. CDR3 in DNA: TGTGCCATGGTAGAGAGTTTGCAACGTGACTACACCTTC.

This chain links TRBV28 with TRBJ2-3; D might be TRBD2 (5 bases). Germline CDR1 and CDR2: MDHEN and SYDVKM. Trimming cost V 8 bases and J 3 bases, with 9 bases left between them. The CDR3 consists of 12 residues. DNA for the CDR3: TGTGCCAGCCGCGGGCTGACAGATACGCAGTATTTT. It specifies CASRGLTDTQYF.

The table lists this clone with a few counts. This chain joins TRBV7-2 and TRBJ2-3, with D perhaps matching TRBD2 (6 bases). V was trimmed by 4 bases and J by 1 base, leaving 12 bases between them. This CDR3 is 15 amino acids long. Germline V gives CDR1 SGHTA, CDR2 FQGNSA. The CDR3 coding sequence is TGTGCCAGCAGCTCCACCGGGACTGGCACAGATACGCAGTATTTT. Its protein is CASSSTGTGTDTQYF.

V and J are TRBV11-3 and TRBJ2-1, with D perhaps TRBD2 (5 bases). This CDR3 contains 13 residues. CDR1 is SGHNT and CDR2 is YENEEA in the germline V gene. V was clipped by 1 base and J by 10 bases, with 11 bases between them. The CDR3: CASSLVEGGEQFF. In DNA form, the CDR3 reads TGTGCCAGCAGCTTAGTTGAGGGCGGGGAGCAGTTCTTC.

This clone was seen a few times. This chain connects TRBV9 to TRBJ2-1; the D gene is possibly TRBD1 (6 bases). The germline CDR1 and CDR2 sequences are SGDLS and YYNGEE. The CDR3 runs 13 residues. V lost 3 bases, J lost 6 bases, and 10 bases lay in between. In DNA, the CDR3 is TGTGCCAGCAGCGCACAACAGGGCAATGAGCAGTTCTTC. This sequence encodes CASSAQQGNEQFF.

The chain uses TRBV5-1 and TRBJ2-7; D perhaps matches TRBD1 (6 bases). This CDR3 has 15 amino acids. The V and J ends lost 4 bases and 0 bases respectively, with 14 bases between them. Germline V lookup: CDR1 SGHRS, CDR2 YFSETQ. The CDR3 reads CASSIDTGSSYEQYF. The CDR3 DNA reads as TGCGCCAGCAGCATCGATACAGGGAGCTCCTACGAGCAGTACTTC.